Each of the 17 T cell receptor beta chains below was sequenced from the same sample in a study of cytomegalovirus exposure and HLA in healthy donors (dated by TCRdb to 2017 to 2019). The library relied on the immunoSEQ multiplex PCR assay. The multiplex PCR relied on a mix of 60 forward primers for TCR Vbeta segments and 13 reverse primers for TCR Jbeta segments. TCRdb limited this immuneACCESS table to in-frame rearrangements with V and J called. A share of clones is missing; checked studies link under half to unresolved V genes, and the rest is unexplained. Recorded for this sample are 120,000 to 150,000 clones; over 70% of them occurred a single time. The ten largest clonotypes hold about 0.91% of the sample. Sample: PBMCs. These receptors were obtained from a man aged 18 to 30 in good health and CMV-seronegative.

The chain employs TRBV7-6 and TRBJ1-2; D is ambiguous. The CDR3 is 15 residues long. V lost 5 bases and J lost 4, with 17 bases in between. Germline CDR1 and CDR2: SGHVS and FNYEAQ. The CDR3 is CASSPGVGRGYGYTF. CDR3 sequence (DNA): TGTGCCAGCAGCCCCGGGGTCGGGCGCGGCTATGGCTACACCTTC.

In nucleotides, the CDR3 is TGTGCCAGCAGTGCCCGCTCGGGGGGCGCCTTACAAGAGACCCAGTACTTC. This gives the protein CASSARSGGALQETQYF. J is TRBJ2-5 and V is TRBV27; D is perhaps TRBD2 (7 bases). Germline V CDR1 and CDR2: MNHEY, SMNVEV (reference sequence). The length of the CDR3 is 17 residues. The V gene lost 5 bases and the J gene lost 2 bases, with 21 bases spanning the gap.

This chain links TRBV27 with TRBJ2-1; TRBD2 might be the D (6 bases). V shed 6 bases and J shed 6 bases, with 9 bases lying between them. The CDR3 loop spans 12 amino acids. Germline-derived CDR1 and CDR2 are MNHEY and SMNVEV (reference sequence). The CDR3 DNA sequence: TGTGCCAGCAGAAGCGGGTTCAATGAGCAGTTCTTC. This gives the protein CASRSGFNEQFF.

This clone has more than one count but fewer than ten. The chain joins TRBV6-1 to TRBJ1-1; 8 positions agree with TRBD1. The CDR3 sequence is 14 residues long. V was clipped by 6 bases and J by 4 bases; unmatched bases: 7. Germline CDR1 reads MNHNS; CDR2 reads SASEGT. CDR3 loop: CASRAAGGGTEAFF. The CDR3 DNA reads TGTGCCAGCAGGGCGGCAGGGGGCGGCACTGAAGCTTTCTTT.

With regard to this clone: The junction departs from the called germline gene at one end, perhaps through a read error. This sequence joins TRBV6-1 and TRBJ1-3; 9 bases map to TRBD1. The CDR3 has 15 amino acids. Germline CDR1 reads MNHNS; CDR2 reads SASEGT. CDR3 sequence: CASSEQYGTGSLVCF. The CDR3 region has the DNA TGTGCCAGCAGTGAGCAATACGGGACAGGGTCATTAGTTTGTTTT.

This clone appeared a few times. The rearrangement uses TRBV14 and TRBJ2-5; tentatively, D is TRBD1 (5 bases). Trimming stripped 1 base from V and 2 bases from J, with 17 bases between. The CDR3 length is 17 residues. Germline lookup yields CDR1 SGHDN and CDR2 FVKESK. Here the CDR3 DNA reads TGTGCCAGCAGCCAAGGGTGGGGCCAGTTATGGCAAGAGACCCAGTACTTC. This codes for CASSQGWGQLWQETQYF.

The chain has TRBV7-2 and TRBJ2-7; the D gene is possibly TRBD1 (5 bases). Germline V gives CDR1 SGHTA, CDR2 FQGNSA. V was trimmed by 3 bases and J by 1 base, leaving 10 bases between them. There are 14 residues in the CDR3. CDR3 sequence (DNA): TGTGCCAGCAGCTTTCTTGGGGCGTCCTACGAGCAGTACTTC. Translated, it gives CASSFLGASYEQYF. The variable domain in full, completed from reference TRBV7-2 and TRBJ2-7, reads GAGVSQSPSNKVTEKGKDVELRCDPISGHTALYWYRQSLGQGLEFLIYFQGNSAPDKSGLPSDRFSAERTGGSVSTLTIQRTQQEDSAVYLCASSFLGASYEQYFGPGTRLTVT.

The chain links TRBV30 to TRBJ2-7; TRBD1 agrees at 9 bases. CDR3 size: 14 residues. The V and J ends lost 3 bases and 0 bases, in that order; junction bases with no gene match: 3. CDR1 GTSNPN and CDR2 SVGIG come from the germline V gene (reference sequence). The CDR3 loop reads CAWRGTGTSYEQYF. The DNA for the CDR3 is TGTGCCTGGAGGGGGACAGGGACCTCCTACGAGCAGTACTTC.

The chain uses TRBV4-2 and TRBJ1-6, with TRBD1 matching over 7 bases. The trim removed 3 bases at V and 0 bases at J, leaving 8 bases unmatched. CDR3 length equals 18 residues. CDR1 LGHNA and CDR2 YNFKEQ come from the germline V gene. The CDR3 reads CASSQINRGPSYNSPLHF. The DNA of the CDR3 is TGTGCCAGCAGCCAGATTAACAGGGGCCCCTCCTATAATTCACCCCTCCACTTT.

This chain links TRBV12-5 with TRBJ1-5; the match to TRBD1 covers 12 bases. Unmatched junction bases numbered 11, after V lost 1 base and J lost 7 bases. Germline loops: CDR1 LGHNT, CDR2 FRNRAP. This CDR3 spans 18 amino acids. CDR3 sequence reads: CASGLALSGTGGRQPQHF. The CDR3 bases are TGTGCTAGTGGTTTGGCCCTATCCGGGACAGGGGGCCGACAGCCCCAGCATTTT.

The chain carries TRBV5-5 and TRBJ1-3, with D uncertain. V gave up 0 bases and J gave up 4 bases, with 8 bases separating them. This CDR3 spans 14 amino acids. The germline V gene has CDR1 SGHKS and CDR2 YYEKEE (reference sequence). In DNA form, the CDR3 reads TGTGCCAGCAGCTTGGGCGGGGAAGGAAACACCATATATTTT. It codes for CASSLGGEGNTIYF.

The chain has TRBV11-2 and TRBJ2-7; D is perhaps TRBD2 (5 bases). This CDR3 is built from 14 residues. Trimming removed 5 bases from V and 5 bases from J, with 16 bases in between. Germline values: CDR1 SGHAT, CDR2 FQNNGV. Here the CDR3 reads CASSRTGNSDEQYF. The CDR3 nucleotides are TGTGCCAGCAGCCGAACCGGGAACTCGGACGAGCAGTACTTC. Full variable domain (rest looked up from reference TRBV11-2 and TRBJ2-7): EAGVAQSPRYKIIEKRQSVAFWCNPISGHATLYWYQQILGQGPKLLIQFQNNGVVDDSQLPKDRFSAERLKGVDSTLKIQPAKLEDSAVYLCASSRTGNSDEQYFGPGTRLTVT.

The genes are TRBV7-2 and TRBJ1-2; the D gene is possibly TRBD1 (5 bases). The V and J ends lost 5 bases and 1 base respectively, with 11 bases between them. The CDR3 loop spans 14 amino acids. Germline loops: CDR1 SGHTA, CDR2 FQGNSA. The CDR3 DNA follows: TGTGCCAGCAGCCATAGGGGCCTTAACTATGGCTACACCTTC. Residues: CASSHRGLNYGYTF.

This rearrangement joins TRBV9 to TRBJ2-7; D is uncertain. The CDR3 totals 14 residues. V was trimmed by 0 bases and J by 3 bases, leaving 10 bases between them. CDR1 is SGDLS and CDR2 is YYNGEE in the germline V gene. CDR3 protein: CASSVAGGDYEQYF. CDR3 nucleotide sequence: TGTGCCAGCAGCGTAGCTGGTGGAGACTACGAGCAGTACTTC.

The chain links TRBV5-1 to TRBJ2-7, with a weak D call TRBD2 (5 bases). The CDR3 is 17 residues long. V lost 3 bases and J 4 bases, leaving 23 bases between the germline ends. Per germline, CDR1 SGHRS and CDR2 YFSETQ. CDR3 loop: CASSSAGLRSTGYEQYF. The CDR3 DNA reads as TGCGCCAGCAGCTCGGCGGGCTTGAGGTCGACGGGTTACGAGCAGTACTTC.

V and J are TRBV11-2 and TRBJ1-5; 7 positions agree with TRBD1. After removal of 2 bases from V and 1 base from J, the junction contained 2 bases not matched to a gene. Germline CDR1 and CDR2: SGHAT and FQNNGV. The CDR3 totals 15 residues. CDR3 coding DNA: TGTGCCAGCAGCTTAAGGGGGCTCAGCAATCAGCCCCAGCATTTT. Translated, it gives CASSLRGLSNQPQHF. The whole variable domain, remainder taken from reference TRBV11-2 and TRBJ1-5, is EAGVAQSPRYKIIEKRQSVAFWCNPISGHATLYWYQQILGQGPKLLIQFQNNGVVDDSQLPKDRFSAERLKGVDSTLKIQPAKLEDSAVYLCASSLRGLSNQPQHFGDGTRLSIL.

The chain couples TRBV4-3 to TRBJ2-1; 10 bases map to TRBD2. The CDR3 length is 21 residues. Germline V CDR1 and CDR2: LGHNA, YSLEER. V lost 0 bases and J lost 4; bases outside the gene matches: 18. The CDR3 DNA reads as TGCGCCAGCAGCCAAGATGCCCCGCCAACTAGTGAGCGGGGGGGGTACAATGAGCAGTTCTTC. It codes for CASSQDAPPTSERGGYNEQFF.